The count of the clone carrying this TCR beta chain is one. Its matching antigen is unknown. The record originates from a study of OX40 agonist ivuxolimab in advanced cancers. Background on the study: Those treated in dose escalation had hepatocellular carcinoma, melanoma, renal cell cancer or head and neck cancer. Partial responses occurred in three patients (one hepatocellular carcinoma, two cutaneous melanoma).

This table comes from immunoSEQ multiplex PCR, and its TCRdb copy is limited to in-frame clones, with some not included. Of approximately 40,000 clones detected, approximately 88% appear once; the ten largest clones hold roughly 25%. The CDR3 runs to 13 residues. V was trimmed by 1 base and J by 7 bases, leaving 10 bases between them. Germline V CDR1 and CDR2: SEHNR, FQNEAQ (reference sequence). Points from the study as a whole: CD8+ T cells averaged more expanded clones than CD4+. CD4+ and CD8+ blood T cells expanded clonally by week 6 at 0.1 to 3.0 mg/kg.

Sequenced here: CD4+ or CD8+ T cells sorted from blood, sampled in a trial of the OX40 agonist ivuxolimab. The rearrangement links TRBV7-9 to TRBJ1-2; D is uncertain. This sequence was found in an adult with an advanced solid tumor such as melanoma, head and neck, liver or kidney cancer. CDR3 nucleotide sequence: TGTGCCAGCAGCTTAGGTGTAGGGTTTGGCTACACCTTC. It translates to CASSLGVGFGYTF.